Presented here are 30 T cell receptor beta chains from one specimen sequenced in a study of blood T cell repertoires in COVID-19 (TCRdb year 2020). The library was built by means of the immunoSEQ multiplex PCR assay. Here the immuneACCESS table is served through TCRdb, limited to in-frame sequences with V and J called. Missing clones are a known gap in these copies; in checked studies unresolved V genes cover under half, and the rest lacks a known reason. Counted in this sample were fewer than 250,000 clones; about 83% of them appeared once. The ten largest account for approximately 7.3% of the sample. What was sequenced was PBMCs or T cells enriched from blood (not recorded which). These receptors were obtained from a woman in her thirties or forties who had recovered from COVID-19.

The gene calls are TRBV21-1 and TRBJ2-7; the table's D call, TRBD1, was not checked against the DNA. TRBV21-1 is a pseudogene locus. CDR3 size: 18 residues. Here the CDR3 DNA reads TGTGCCAGCAGCACACCTAAGCGAACCAGGACAGATACCTACGAGCAGTACGTC. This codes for CASSTPKRTRTDTYEQYV.

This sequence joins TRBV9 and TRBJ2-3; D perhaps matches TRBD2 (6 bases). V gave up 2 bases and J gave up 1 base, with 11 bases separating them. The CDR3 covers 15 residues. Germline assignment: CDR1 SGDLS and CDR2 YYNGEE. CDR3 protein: CASSVSGARTDTQYF. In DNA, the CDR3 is TGTGCCAGCAGCGTTTCGGGAGCTCGCACAGATACGCAGTATTTT.

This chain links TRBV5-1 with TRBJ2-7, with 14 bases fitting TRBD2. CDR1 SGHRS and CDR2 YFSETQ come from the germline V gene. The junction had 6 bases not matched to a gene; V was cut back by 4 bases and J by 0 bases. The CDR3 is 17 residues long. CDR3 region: CASSPGTSGRLSYEQYF. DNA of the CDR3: TGCGCCAGCAGCCCCGGGACTAGCGGGAGACTCTCCTACGAGCAGTACTTC.

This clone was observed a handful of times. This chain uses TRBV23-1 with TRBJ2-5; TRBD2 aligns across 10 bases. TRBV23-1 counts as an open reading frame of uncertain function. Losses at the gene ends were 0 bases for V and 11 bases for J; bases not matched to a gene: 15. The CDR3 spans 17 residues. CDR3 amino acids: CASSQSSSGRRSGGQYF. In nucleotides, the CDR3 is TGCGCCAGCAGTCAATCGAGTAGCGGGAGGCGCTCGGGTGGTCAGTACTTC.

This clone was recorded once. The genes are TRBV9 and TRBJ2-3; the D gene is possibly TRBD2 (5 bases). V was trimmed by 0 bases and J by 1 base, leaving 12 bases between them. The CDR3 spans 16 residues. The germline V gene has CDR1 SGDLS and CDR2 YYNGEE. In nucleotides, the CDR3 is TGTGCCAGCAGCGTAGTCAAGCGGCTCGGCACAGATACGCAGTATTTT. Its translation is CASSVVKRLGTDTQYF.

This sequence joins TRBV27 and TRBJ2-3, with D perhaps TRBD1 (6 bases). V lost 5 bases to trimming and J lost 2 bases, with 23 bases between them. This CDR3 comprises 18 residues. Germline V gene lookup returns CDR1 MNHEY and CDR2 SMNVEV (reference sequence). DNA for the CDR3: TGTGCCAGCAGTCCCAAGAGTTGGGGGCTAACGTACACAGATACGCAGTATTTT. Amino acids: CASSPKSWGLTYTDTQYF.

This CDR3 reads CATRSTDSSYNEQFF. In nucleotides, the CDR3 is TGTGCCACCAGGAGCACGGACAGCTCCTACAATGAGCAGTTCTTC. This chain links TRBV15 with TRBJ2-1; tentative D call: TRBD1 (6 bases). V was cut by 6 bases and J by 0 bases, with 12 bases left in between. The germline gives CDR1 LNHNV, CDR2 YYDKDF (reference sequence). The CDR3 length is 15 residues.

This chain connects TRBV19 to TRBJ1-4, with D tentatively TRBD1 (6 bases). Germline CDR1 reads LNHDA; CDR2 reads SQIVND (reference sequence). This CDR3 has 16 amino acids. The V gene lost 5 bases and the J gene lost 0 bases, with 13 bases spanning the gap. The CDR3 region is CASSWGTIATNEKLFF. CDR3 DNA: TGTGCCAGTAGTTGGGGGACAATCGCAACTAATGAAAAACTGTTTTTT.

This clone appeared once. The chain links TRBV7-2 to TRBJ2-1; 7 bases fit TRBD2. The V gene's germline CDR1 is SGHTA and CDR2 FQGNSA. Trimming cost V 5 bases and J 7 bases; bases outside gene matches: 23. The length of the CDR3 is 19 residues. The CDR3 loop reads CASSRVGRGTTSEGNEQFF. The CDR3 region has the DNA TGTGCCAGCAGCAGAGTGGGACGTGGGACTACATCTGAGGGGAATGAGCAGTTCTTC.

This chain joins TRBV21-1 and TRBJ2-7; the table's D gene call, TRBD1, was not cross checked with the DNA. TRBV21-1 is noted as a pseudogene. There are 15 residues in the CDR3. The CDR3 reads CASKEEGASSYEQYV. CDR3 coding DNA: TGTGCCAGCAAAGAGGAGGGGGCCAGCTCCTACGAGCAGTACGTC.

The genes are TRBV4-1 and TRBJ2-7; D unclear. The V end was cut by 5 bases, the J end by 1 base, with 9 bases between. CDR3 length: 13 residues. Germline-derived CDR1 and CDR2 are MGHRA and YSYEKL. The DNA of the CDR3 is TGCGCCAGCAGCGTAAGAGAGTCCTACGAGCAGTACTTC. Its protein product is CASSVRESYEQYF.

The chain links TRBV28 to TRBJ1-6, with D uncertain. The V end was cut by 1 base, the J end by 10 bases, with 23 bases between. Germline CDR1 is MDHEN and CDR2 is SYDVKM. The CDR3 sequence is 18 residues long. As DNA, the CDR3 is TGTGCCAGCAGTTTATCGCCCGGTGGAGGGAGAGATAGATCACCCCTCCACTTT. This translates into CASSLSPGGGRDRSPLHF.

CDR3 region: CASRPPVGVAGAFHNEQFF. In nucleotides, the CDR3 is TGTGCCAGTAGGCCTCCTGTTGGAGTAGCGGGAGCTTTTCACAATGAGCAGTTCTTC. The rearrangement links TRBV19 to TRBJ2-1; TRBD2 agrees at 9 bases. Germline-derived CDR1 and CDR2 are LNHDA and SQIVND (reference sequence). This CDR3 has 19 residues. V was pared by 6 bases and J by 5 bases, with 20 bases of the junction left unmatched.

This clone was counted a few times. CDR3 loop: CASSPSRLGVNEQFF. The CDR3 nucleotides read TGTGCCAGCAGTCCCTCGAGACTAGGTGTGAATGAGCAGTTCTTC. This chain connects TRBV6-2 or TRBV6-3 to TRBJ2-1, with D perhaps TRBD2 (6 bases). This CDR3 region has 15 residues. V dropped 5 bases and J dropped 7 bases, with 18 bases sitting between them. Germline V gives CDR1 MNHEY, CDR2 SVGEGT.

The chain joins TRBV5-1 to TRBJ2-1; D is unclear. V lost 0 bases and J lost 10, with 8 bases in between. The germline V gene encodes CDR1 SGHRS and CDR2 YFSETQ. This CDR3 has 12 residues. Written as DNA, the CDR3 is TGCGCCAGCAGCTTGGACCTAAACGAGCAGTTCTTC. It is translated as CASSLDLNEQFF.

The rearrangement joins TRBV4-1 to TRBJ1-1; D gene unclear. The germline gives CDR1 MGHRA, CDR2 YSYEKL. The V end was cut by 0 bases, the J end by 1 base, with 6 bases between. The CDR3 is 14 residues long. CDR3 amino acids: CASSQEWQNTEAFF. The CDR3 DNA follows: TGCGCCAGCAGCCAAGAGTGGCAGAACACTGAAGCTTTCTTT.

This CDR3 reads CATSGGGDGQETQYF. The CDR3 DNA reads TGTGCCACCAGCGGCGGCGGGGACGGCCAAGAGACCCAGTACTTC. The rearrangement uses TRBV15 and TRBJ2-5, with D maybe TRBD2 (6 bases). The CDR3 sequence is 15 residues long. V lost 5 bases and J 1 base, leaving 14 bases between the germline ends. Germline V gene sequence: CDR1 LNHNV, CDR2 YYDKDF (reference sequence). Drawing the rest from reference TRBV15 and TRBJ2-5, the complete variable domain is DAMVIQNPRYQVTQFGKPVTLSCSQTLNHNVMYWYQQKSSQAPKLLFHYYDKDFNNEADTPDNFQSRRPNTSFCFLDIRSPGLGDTAMYLCATSGGGDGQETQYFGPGTRLLVL.

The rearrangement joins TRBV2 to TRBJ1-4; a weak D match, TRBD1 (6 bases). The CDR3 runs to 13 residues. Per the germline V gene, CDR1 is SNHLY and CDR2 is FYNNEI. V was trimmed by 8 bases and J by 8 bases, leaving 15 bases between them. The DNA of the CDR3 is TGTGCCAGCGGCCCACAGGGTCGGGAAAAACTGTTTTTT. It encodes CASGPQGREKLFF.

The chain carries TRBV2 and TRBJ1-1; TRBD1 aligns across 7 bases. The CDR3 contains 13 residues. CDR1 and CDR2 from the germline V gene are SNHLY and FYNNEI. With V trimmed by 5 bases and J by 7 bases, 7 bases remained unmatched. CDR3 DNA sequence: TGTGCCAGCAGTTCAAACCCAGGGGGTGAAGCTTTCTTT. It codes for CASSSNPGGEAFF.

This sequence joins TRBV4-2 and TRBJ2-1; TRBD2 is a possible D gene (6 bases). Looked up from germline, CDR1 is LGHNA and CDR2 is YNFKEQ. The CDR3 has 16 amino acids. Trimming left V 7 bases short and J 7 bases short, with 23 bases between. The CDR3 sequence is CASTRDRDSLVNEQFF. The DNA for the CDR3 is TGTGCCAGCACCCGAGACCGGGACTCGCTTGTTAATGAGCAGTTCTTC.

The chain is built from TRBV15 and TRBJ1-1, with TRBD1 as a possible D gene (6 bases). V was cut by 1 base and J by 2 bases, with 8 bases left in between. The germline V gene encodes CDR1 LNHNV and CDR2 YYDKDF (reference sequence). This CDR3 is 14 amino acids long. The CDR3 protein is CATSRGDTNTEAFF. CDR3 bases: TGTGCCACCAGCAGAGGGGACACTAACACTGAAGCTTTCTTT. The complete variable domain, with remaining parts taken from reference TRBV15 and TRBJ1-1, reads DAMVIQNPRYQVTQFGKPVTLSCSQTLNHNVMYWYQQKSSQAPKLLFHYYDKDFNNEADTPDNFQSRRPNTSFCFLDIRSPGLGDTAMYLCATSRGDTNTEAFFGQGTRLTVV.

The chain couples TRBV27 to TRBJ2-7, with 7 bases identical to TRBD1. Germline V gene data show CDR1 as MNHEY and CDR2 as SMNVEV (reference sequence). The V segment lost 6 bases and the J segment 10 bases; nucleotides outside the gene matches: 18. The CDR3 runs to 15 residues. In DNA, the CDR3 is TGTGCCAGCAGCCGCCCCGGGACAGATAAGACCAGCCAGTACGTC. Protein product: CASSRPGTDKTSQYV.

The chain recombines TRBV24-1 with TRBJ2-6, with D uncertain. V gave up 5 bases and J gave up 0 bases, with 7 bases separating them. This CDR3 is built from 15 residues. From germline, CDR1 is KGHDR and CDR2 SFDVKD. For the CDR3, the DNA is TGTGCCACCAGTGTAGGAGTCTCTGGGGCCAACGTCCTGACTTTC. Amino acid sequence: CATSVGVSGANVLTF.

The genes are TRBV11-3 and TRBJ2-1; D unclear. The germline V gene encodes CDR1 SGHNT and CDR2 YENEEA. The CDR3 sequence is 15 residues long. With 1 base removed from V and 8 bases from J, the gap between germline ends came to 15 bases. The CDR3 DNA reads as TGTGCCAGCAGCTTAGGCCTAGATGGTTCCGATGAGCAGTTCTTC. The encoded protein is CASSLGLDGSDEQFF.

The CDR3 DNA is TGTGCCAGCAGCTTAGGGGCCCTGGGTTCGATTGGCTACACCTTC. As protein: CASSLGALGSIGYTF. The chain uses TRBV7-9 and TRBJ1-2; D uncertain. The CDR3 sequence is 15 residues long. CDR1 is SEHNR, CDR2 FQNEAQ, per germline (reference sequence). The ends were cut back, 1 base at V and 7 bases at J, with 16 bases in the middle.

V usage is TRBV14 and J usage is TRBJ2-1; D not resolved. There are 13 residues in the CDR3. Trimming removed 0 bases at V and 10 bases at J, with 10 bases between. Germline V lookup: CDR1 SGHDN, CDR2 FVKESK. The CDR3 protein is CASSQDVGWEQFF. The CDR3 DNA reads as TGTGCCAGCAGCCAAGACGTCGGGTGGGAGCAGTTCTTC.

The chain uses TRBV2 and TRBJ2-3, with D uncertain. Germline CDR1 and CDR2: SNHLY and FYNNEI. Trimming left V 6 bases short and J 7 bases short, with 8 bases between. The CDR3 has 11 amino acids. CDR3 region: CASSSRYTQYF. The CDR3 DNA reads TGTGCCAGCAGCAGCAGGTATACGCAGTATTTT. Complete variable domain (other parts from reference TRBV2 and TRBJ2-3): EPEVTQTPSHQVTQMGQEVILRCVPISNHLYFYWYRQILGQKVEFLVSFYNNEISEKSEIFDDQFSVERPDGSNFTLKIRSTKLEDSAMYFCASSSRYTQYFGPGTRLTVL.

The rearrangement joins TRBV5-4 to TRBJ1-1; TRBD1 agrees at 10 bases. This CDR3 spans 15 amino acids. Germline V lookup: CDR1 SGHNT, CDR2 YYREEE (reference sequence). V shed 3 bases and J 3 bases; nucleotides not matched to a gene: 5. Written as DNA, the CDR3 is TGTGCCAGCAGCTGGCCGACAGGGGGCGACACTGAAGCTTTCTTT. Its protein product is CASSWPTGGDTEAFF.

The CDR3 coding sequence is TGTGCCAGCAGCCCCAGATCGGGAGGGCCGGGTGAGCAGTTCTTC. Its translation: CASSPRSGGPGEQFF. The chain recombines TRBV4-2 with TRBJ2-1; 8 nucleotides agree with TRBD2. CDR1 and CDR2 (germline): LGHNA, YNFKEQ. The CDR3 is made up of 15 amino acids. J lost 9 bases, V lost 4 bases, and 11 bases had no gene match.

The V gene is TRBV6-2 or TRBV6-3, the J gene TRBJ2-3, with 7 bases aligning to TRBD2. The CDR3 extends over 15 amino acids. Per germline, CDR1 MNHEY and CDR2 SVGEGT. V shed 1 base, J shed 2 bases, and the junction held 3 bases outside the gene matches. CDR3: CASSYWEGLTDTQYF. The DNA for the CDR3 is TGTGCCAGCAGTTACTGGGAGGGACTCACAGATACGCAGTATTTT.